This entry is about one TCR beta chain. The sample comes from a study of blood T cells in healthy people across ages. The second PCR ran about 6 to 12 cycles with a sample-barcoded 5' primer and J-beta primers. MiXCR, run by TCRdb on the 5' RACE reads, gives a single entry per CDR3 protein. The sample lists roughly 1,100,000 distinct CDR3 sequences, approximately 26% occurring once. The ends were cut back, 5 bases at V and 7 bases at J, with 14 bases in the middle. CDR3 length equals 13 residues. The germline V gene encodes CDR1 SEHNR and CDR2 FQNEAQ (reference sequence). The same sample was also studied in work on T cells of mothers and their children. That source reports: When mothers and children were related, their normalized repertoire overlap, which was always slightly higher, did not differ significantly from that of unrelated pairs.

The chain links TRBV7-9 to TRBJ1-2, with D tentatively TRBD1 (6 bases). Material for sequencing was blood. This clonotype originated in a girl between 2 and 10 years old in good health. The CDR3 reads CASSPGGGPGYTF. The DNA for the CDR3 is TGTGCCAGCAGCCCAGGCGGGGGGCCTGGCTACACCTTC.